Shown below are 14 T cell receptor beta chains from a single sample sequenced in a study of T cell repertoires in cytomegalovirus infection. TCRdb re-derived calls from the reads in MiXCR, one entry per CDR3 protein. The sample records approximately 630,000 distinct CDR3 sequences, approximately 24% being singletons. Sequencing was done on a sample of CD8+ T cells from PBMCs. These receptors were taken from a human donor in good health (CMV status not recorded). Some clones in this sample may be carry-over from other donors' samples.

This clonotype was seen more than once but under ten times. V usage is TRBV6-5 and J usage is TRBJ1-1; possible D gene TRBD1, 5 bases. This CDR3 is built from 15 residues. V was trimmed by 0 bases and J by 4 bases, leaving 12 bases between them. The germline CDR1 and CDR2 sequences are MNHEY and SVGAGI. CDR3 sequence (DNA): TGTGCCAGCAGTTACTCGAGAGGGGCCCGCACTGAAGCTTTCTTT. Translated, it gives CASSYSRGARTEAFF.

The chain recombines TRBV7-6 with TRBJ2-2; 9 bases align to TRBD1. V lost 1 base and J lost 6; bases outside the gene matches: 6. The CDR3 contains 16 residues. Germline loops: CDR1 SGHVS, CDR2 FNYEAQ. CDR3 amino acids: CASSLEGQGIPGELFF. CDR3 in DNA: TGTGCCAGCAGCTTAGAGGGACAGGGTATCCCCGGGGAGCTGTTTTTT.

The gene calls are TRBV7-4 and TRBJ2-3, with TRBD1 identical over 7 bases. Germline CDR1 reads SGHVT; CDR2 reads SQSDAQ. CDR3 length: 16 residues. Losses at the gene ends were 6 bases for V and 3 bases for J; bases not matched to a gene: 12. CDR3 coding DNA: TGTGCCAGCAGGGGGGAAACGGGACAGAGGACAGATACGCAGTATTTT. This translates into CASRGETGQRTDTQYF.

This chain connects TRBV14 to TRBJ1-1; no clear D gene. CDR1 is SGHDN and CDR2 is FVKESK in the germline V gene. Trimming shortened V by 6 bases and J by 7 bases, and 12 bases separated the two germline ends. The CDR3 consists of 12 residues. Written as DNA, the CDR3 is TGTGCCAGCAGGGTCGGAATGAGTGAAGCTTTCTTT. It encodes CASRVGMSEAFF.

This chain uses TRBV20-1 with TRBJ2-1; D perhaps matches TRBD1 (6 bases). V lost 0 bases, J lost 6 bases, and 18 bases lay in between. The length of the CDR3 is 16 residues. Germline CDR1 is DFQATT and CDR2 is SNEGSKA (reference sequence). As DNA, the CDR3 is TGCAGTGCTAGAGATATTAGAGGACAGAGGGGCAATGAGCAGTTCTTC. This translates into CSARDIRGQRGNEQFF.

This clonotype was counted a few times. This chain connects TRBV10-3 to TRBJ2-7, with D tentatively TRBD2 (5 bases). Trimming removed 11 bases from V and 2 bases from J, with 22 bases in between. This CDR3 has 15 amino acids. Germline lookup yields CDR1 ENHRY and CDR2 SYGVKD. The chain's CDR3 is CAAESGTVGTYEQYF. CDR3 nucleotide sequence: TGTGCCGCCGAGAGCGGCACGGTGGGCACCTACGAGCAGTACTTC.

The V gene is TRBV29-1, the J gene TRBJ2-5, with a tentative D call TRBD2 (6 bases). This CDR3 is built from 15 residues. Trimming took 6 bases from V and 5 from J, leaving 22 bases between them. CDR1 is SQVTM, CDR2 ANQGSEA, per germline. The CDR3 loop is CSVATSSSGGETQYF. The CDR3 coding sequence is TGCAGCGTAGCAACTAGCTCCTCTGGGGGTGAGACCCAGTACTTC.

This clonotype was found a few times. J is TRBJ2-4 and V is TRBV28; D remains ambiguous. This CDR3 has 14 amino acids. Germline V gene data show CDR1 as MDHEN and CDR2 as SYDVKM. V shed 6 bases and J shed 0 bases, with 9 bases lying between them. CDR3 DNA: TGTGCCAGCAGCATTACGCTAGCCAAAAACATTCAGTACTTC. This translates into CASSITLAKNIQYF. The complete variable domain, with remaining parts taken from reference TRBV28 and TRBJ2-4, reads DVKVTQSSRYLVKRTGEKVFLECVQDMDHENMFWYRQDPGLGLRLIYFSYDVKMKEKGDIPEGYSVSREKKERFSLILESASTNQTSMYLCASSITLAKNIQYFGAGTRLSVL.

The chain carries TRBV7-8 and TRBJ1-2; D possibly corresponds to TRBD1 (6 bases). Trimming pared 1 base from V and 5 bases from J, leaving 14 bases between. The CDR3 has 15 amino acids. Germline V CDR1 and CDR2: SGHVS, FQNEAQ. DNA for the CDR3: TGTGCCAGCAGCTTAGGGGGACATGGGGAATATGGCTACACCTTC. It specifies CASSLGGHGEYGYTF. Using reference TRBV7-8 and TRBJ1-2 for the parts outside the CDR3, the full variable domain is GAGVSQSPRYKVAKRGQDVALRCDPISGHVSLFWYQQALGQGPEFLTYFQNEAQLDKSGLPSDRFFAERPEGSVSTLKIQRTQQEDSAVYLCASSLGGHGEYGYTFGSGTRLTVV.

The V call is TRBV10-2, the J call TRBJ1-1; D call uncertain. Germline CDR1 is WSHSY and CDR2 is SAAADI. The CDR3 contains 12 residues. The ends were cut back, 4 bases at V and 5 bases at J, with 8 bases in the middle. The CDR3 spells CASSAGRTEAFF. The CDR3 nucleotides read TGCGCCAGCAGTGCCGGAAGGACTGAAGCTTTCTTT.

The chain is built from TRBV2 and TRBJ1-2; D is possibly TRBD1 (5 bases). The germline CDR1 and CDR2 sequences are SNHLY and FYNNEI. This CDR3 comprises 15 residues. V was pared by 4 bases and J by 2 bases, with 14 bases between. CDR3 in DNA: TGTGCCAGCAGTGGGGGCAGGGCGCTGAACTATGGCTACACCTTC. This sequence encodes CASSGGRALNYGYTF.

This chain joins TRBV12-3 or TRBV12-4 and TRBJ1-2; 11 bases are a match to TRBD1. CDR3 size: 14 residues. Losses at the gene ends were 10 bases for V and 7 bases for J; bases not matched to a gene: 11. The DNA for the CDR3 is TGTGCCACCAGGGCCGGACAGGGGGCTTTTGGCTACACCTTC. It is translated as CATRAGQGAFGYTF.

This clonotype was counted ten times or more. The chain links TRBV7-2 to TRBJ2-7; 12 nucleotides line up with TRBD2. The germline gives CDR1 SGHTA, CDR2 FQGNSA. V trimming: 1 base; J trimming: 3 bases; junction bases outside the gene matches: 7. The length of the CDR3 is 17 residues. CDR3 in amino acids: CASSLGNPSGGDYEQYF. The CDR3 nucleotides are TGTGCCAGCAGCTTAGGGAATCCTAGCGGGGGGGACTACGAGCAGTACTTC.

This clonotype was observed a few times. The DNA of the CDR3 is TGTGCCAGCAGCCCAGAGGTTGGCAGGGGGGCAGATACGCAGTATTTT. Translation gives CASSPEVGRGADTQYF. V and J are TRBV4-2 and TRBJ2-3; the D gene is possibly TRBD1 (7 bases). CDR3 length: 16 amino acids. CDR1 is LGHNA and CDR2 is YNFKEQ in the germline V gene. Between the trimmed V and J ends, which lost 4 bases and 4 bases, there was a span of 18 bases.